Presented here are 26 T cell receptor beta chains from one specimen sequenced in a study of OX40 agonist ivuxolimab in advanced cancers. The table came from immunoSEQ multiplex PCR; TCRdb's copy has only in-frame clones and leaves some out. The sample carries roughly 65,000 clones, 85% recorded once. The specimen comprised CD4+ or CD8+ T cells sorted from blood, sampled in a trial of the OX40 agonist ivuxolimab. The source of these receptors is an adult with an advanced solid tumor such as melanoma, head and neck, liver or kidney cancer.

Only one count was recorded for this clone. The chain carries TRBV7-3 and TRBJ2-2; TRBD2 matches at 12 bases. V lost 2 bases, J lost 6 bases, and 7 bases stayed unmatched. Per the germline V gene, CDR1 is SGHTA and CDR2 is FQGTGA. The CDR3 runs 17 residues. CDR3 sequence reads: CASSLGLAGSGPGELFF. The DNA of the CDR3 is TGTGCCAGCAGCTTAGGACTAGCGGGATCGGGTCCCGGGGAGCTGTTTTTT.

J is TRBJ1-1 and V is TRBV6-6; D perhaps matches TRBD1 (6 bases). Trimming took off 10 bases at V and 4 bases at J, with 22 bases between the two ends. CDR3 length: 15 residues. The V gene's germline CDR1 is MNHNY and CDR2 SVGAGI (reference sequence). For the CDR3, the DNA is TGTGCCACCAACAAAACACAGGGATTATTCACTGAAGCTTTCTTT. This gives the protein CATNKTQGLFTEAFF.

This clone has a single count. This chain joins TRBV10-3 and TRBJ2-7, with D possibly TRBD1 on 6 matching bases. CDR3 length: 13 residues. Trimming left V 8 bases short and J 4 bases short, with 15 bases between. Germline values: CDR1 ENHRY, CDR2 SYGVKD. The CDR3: CAILDSYFYEQYF. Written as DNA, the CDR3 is TGTGCCATCCTGGACAGCTACTTTTACGAGCAGTACTTC.

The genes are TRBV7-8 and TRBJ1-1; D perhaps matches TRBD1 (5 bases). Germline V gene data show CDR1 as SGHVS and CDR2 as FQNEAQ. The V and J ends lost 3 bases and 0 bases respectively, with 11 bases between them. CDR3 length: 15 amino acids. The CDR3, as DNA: TGTGCCAGCAGCTTTGGGGGACGGTTGAACACTGAAGCTTTCTTT. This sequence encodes CASSFGGRLNTEAFF.

CDR3 loop: CASGKGFAGAGTDTQYF. CDR3 bases: TGTGCCAGCGGGAAGGGGTTTGCGGGAGCGGGCACAGATACGCAGTATTTT. This sequence joins TRBV27 and TRBJ2-3; 7 bases are a match to TRBD2. This CDR3 region has 17 residues. The ends lost 8 bases at V and 1 base at J; junction bases unmatched: 15. CDR1 MNHEY and CDR2 SMNVEV come from the germline V gene (reference sequence).

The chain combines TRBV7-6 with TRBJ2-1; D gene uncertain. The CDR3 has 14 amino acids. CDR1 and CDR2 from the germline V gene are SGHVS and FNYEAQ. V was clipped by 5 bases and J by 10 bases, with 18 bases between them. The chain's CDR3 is CASSSQVGLREQFF. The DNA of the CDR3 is TGTGCCAGCAGCAGTCAAGTGGGGTTACGGGAGCAGTTCTTC.

The CDR3 sequence: CASSLLPSGNTIYF. CDR3 nucleotides: TGCGCCAGCAGCTTACTCCCCTCTGGAAACACCATATATTTT. J is TRBJ1-3 and V is TRBV5-1; no firm D call. The CDR3 contains 14 residues. V lost 2 bases, J lost 0 bases, and 6 bases lay in between. The germline gives CDR1 SGHRS, CDR2 YFSETQ.

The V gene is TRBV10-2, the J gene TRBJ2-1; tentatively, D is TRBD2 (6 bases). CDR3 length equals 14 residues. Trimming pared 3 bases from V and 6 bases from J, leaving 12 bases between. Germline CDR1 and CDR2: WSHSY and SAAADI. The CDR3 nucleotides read TGCGCCAGCAGTGAACCTAGCGAGAGCAATGAGCAGTTCTTC. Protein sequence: CASSEPSESNEQFF.

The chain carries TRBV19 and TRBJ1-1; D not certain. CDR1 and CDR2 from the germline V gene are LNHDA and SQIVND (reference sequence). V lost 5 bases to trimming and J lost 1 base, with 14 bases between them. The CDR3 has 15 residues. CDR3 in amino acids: CASSLMEAGNTEAFF. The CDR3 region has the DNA TGTGCCAGTAGTCTAATGGAGGCAGGGAACACTGAAGCTTTCTTT.

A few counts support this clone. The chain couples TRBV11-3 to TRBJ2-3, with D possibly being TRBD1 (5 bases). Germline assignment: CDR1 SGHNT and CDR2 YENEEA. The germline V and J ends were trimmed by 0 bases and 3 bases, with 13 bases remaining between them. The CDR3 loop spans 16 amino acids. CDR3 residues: CASSLEMGRLTDTQYF. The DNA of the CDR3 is TGTGCCAGCAGCTTAGAGATGGGGCGTTTGACAGATACGCAGTATTTT.

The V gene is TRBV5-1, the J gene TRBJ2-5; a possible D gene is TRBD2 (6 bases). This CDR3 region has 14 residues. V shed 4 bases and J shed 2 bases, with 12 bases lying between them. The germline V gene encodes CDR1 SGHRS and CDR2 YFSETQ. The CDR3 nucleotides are TGCGCCAGCAGCCTCTTAGCGGCGCAAGAGACCCAGTACTTC. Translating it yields CASSLLAAQETQYF.

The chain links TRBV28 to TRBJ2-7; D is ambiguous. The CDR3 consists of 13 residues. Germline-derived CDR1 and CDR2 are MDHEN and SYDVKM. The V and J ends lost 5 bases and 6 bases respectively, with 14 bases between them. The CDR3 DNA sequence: TGTGCCAGCAGTCTGGCGAGGTCGGCCGAGCAGTACTTC. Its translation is CASSLARSAEQYF.

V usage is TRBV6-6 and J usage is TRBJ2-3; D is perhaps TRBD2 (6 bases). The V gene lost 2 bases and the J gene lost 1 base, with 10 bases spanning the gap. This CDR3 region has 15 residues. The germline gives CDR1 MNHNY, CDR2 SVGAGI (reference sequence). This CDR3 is CASSYVGEGTDTQYF. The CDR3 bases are TGTGCCAGCAGTTACGTGGGGGAGGGCACAGATACGCAGTATTTT.

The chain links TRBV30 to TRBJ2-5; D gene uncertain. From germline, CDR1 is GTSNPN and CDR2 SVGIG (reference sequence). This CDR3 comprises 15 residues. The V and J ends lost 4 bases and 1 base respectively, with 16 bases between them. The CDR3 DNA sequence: TGTGCCTGGACCCTCGGTAAATCCCCCCAAGAGACCCAGTACTTC. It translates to CAWTLGKSPQETQYF.

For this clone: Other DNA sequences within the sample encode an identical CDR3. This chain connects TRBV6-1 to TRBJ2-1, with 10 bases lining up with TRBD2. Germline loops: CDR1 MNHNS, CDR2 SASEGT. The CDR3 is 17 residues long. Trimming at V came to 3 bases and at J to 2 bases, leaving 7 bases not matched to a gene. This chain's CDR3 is CASSDGGLAGAYNEQFF. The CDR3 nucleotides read TGTGCCAGCAGTGATGGCGGGCTAGCGGGAGCCTACAATGAGCAGTTCTTC.

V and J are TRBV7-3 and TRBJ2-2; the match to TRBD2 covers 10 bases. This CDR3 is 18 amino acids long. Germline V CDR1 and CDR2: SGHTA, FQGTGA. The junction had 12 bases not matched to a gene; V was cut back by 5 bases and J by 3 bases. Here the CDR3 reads CASSPLGGLAGDTGELFF. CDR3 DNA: TGTGCCAGCAGCCCCTTAGGGGGGCTAGCGGGAGACACCGGGGAGCTGTTTTTT.

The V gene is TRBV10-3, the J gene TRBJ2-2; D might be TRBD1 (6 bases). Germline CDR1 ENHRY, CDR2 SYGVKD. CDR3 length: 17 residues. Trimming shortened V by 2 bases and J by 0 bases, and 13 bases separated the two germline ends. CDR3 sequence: CAISEPARDTNTGELFF. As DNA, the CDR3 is TGTGCCATCAGTGAGCCTGCCCGGGACACGAACACCGGGGAGCTGTTTTTT.

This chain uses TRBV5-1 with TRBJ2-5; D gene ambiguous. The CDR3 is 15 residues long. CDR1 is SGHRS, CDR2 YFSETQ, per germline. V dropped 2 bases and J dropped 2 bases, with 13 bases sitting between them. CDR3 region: CASSFEAALQETQYF. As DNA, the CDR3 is TGCGCCAGCAGCTTTGAGGCTGCCCTACAAGAGACCCAGTACTTC.

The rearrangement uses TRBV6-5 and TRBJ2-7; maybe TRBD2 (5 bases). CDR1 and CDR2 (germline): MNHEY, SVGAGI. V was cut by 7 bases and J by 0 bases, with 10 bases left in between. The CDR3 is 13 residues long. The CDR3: CASNLGSSYEQYF. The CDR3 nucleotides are TGTGCCAGCAATCTGGGGAGCTCCTACGAGCAGTACTTC.

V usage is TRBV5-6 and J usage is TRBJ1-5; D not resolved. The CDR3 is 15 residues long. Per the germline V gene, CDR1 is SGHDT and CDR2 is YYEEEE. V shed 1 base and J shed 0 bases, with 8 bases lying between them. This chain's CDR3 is CASSLWGYSNQPQHF. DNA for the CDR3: TGTGCCAGCAGCTTGTGGGGTTATAGCAATCAGCCCCAGCATTTT.

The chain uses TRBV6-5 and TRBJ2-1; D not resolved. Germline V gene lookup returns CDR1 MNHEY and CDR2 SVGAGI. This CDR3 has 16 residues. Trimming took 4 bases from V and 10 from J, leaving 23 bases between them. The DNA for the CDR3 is TGTGCCAGCAGTTCCTTCTCCACATTGACGGCAAACGAGCAGTTCTTC. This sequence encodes CASSSFSTLTANEQFF.

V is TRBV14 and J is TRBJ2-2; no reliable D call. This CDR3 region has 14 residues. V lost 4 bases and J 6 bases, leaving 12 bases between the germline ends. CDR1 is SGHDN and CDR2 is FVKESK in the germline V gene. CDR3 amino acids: CASSLAFGAGELFF. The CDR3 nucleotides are TGTGCCAGCAGCCTTGCTTTTGGGGCCGGGGAGCTGTTTTTT.

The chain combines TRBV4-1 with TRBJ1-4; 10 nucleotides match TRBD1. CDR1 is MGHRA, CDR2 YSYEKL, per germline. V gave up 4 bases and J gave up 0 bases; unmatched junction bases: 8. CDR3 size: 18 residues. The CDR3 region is CASSRTPGQGTTNEKLFF. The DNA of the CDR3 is TGCGCCAGCAGCCGAACACCGGGACAGGGGACAACTAATGAAAAACTGTTTTTT.

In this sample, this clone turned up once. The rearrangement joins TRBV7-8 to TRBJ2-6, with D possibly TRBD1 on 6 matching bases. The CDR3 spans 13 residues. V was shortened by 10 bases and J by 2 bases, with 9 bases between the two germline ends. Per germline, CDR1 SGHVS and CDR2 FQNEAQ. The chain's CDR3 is CAIPGAGANVLTF. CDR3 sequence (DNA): TGTGCCATCCCAGGGGCTGGGGCCAACGTCCTGACTTTC.

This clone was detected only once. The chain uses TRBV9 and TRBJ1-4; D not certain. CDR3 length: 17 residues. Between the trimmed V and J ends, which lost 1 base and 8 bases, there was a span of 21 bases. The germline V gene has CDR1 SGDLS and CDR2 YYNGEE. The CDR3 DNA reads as TGTGCCAGCAGCGTAACCCTCGAAAGTGAAGGCATAGAAAAACTGTTTTTT. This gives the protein CASSVTLESEGIEKLFF.

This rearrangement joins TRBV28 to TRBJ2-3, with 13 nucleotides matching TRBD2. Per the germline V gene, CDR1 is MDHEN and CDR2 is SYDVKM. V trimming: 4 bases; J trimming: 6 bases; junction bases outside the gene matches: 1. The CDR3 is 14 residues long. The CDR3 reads CASSWTSGSDTQYF. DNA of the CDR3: TGTGCCAGCAGTTGGACTAGCGGGAGCGATACGCAGTATTTT.